This T cell receptor beta chain was sequenced in a study of cytomegalovirus exposure and HLA in healthy donors. Regarding the study as a whole: A prior analysis recorded that most TCR beta V segments were productive about 87% or about 30% of the time.

Trimming at V came to 4 bases and at J to 3 bases, leaving 6 bases not matched to a gene. The length of the CDR3 is 13 residues. Per the germline V gene, CDR1 is SQVTM and CDR2 is ANQGSEA. PCR was performed using 60 Vbeta and 13 Jbeta primers. Sequenced by immunoSEQ multiplex PCR; TCRdb stores in-frame clones only, minus some. The sample carries 150,000 to 200,000 clones, about 77% recorded once. This clone was recorded a few times. Its antigen is not known. Material: PBMCs. The sequence came from a male donor in good health and CMV-seropositive. The rearrangement joins TRBV29-1 to TRBJ2-7; 7 positions match TRBD1. DNA of the CDR3: TGCAGCGTTGGAGGGGGCCCTAACTACGAGCAGTACTTC. Translation gives CSVGGGPNYEQYF.